What follows are 21 T cell receptor beta chains derived from one specimen sequenced in a study of T cell responses to AZD1222 COVID-19 vaccine. Method: immunoSEQ multiplex PCR; TCRdb's copy keeps in-frame clones and lacks some. The repertoire includes fewer than 150,000 clones, over 85% of them detected once, and 6.5% to 8.5% sits in the top ten. The sequences come from peripheral blood, collected 28 days after the second AZD1222 dose. The receptor source for this set is an adult who received the AZD1222 COVID-19 vaccine.

The rearrangement joins TRBV15 to TRBJ1-2; tentatively, D is TRBD1 (5 bases). Between the trimmed V and J ends, which lost 7 bases and 7 bases, there was a span of 25 bases. Per germline, CDR1 LNHNV and CDR2 YYDKDF (reference sequence). The CDR3 sequence is 16 residues long. The CDR3 sequence: CATTSGAGTTPLGYTF. CDR3 sequence (DNA): TGTGCCACCACCTCCGGGGCGGGGACGACCCCTCTTGGCTACACCTTC.

The chain links TRBV3-1 (or the pseudogene TRBV3-2) to TRBJ1-2; tentatively, D is TRBD1 (5 bases). The CDR3 length is 17 residues. CDR1 and CDR2 (germline): LGHDT, YNNKEL (reference sequence). The V and J ends lost 1 base and 0 bases respectively, with 15 bases between them. This CDR3 is CASSQVAGRIANYGYTF. CDR3 in DNA: TGTGCCAGCAGCCAAGTGGCGGGACGGATAGCTAACTATGGCTACACCTTC.

The rearrangement uses TRBV10-3 and TRBJ1-2; 7 bases agree with TRBD1. Germline assignment: CDR1 ENHRY and CDR2 SYGVKD. Germline trimming cut 6 bases from V and 4 bases from J; bases unmatched to any gene: 8. This CDR3 has 14 residues. In DNA, the CDR3 is TGTGCCATCAGCAGACAGGGTATAGGCTATGGCTACACCTTC. It is translated as CAISRQGIGYGYTF.

Details on this clone: The same CDR3 can be traced to other DNA sequences in this sample. This sequence joins TRBV7-2 and TRBJ2-5; weak D call: TRBD2 (5 bases). V dropped 1 base and J dropped 5 bases, with 8 bases sitting between them. This CDR3 has 13 amino acids. CDR1 SGHTA and CDR2 FQGNSA come from the germline V gene. The CDR3 region is CASSLGGGETQYF. The CDR3 DNA follows: TGTGCCAGCAGCTTAGGTGGCGGGGAGACCCAGTACTTC.

About this clone: At one end, the junction sequence differs from germline, possibly due to a read error. V is TRBV7-7 and J is TRBJ1-1, with D possibly being TRBD1 (6 bases). The germline gives CDR1 SSHAT, CDR2 FNYEAQ (reference sequence). The CDR3 totals 13 residues. The CDR3 here is CASSRGTLGEAFF. The CDR3 DNA sequence: TGTGCTAGCAGTAGGGGGACCCTCGGGGAGGCTTTCTTT.

The V call is TRBV6-1, the J call TRBJ1-5; D is undetermined. The CDR3 contains 15 residues. V was shortened by 2 bases and J by 2 bases, with 10 bases between the two germline ends. Germline-derived CDR1 and CDR2 are MNHNS and SASEGT. The CDR3 spells CASSEFGLGNQPQHF. DNA for the CDR3: TGTGCCAGCAGTGAATTCGGTCTGGGCAATCAGCCCCAGCATTTT.

This clone was counted between two and nine times. The rearrangement joins TRBV10-2 to TRBJ1-1; tentatively, D is TRBD1 (5 bases). The germline CDR1 and CDR2 sequences are WSHSY and SAAADI. The CDR3 runs to 13 residues. Trimming shortened V by 8 bases and J by 0 bases, and 10 bases separated the two germline ends. The CDR3 DNA reads as TGCGCCAGCGGGGGGAGACTGAACACTGAAGCTTTCTTT. This gives the protein CASGGRLNTEAFF.

The V and J genes are TRBV7-2 and TRBJ1-1; the D is unclear. The CDR3 loop spans 15 amino acids. Trimming took off 5 bases at V and 0 bases at J, with 13 bases between the two ends. The germline gives CDR1 SGHTA, CDR2 FQGNSA. Here the CDR3 reads CASSQQFRVNTEAFF. CDR3 nucleotide sequence: TGTGCCAGCAGCCAACAGTTTAGGGTGAACACTGAAGCTTTCTTT.

The chain combines TRBV28 with TRBJ1-5, with D possibly matching TRBD1 (6 bases). The CDR3 totals 17 residues. The V gene lost 5 bases and the J gene lost 2 bases, with 19 bases spanning the gap. Germline V gene data show CDR1 as MDHEN and CDR2 as SYDVKM. Here the CDR3 reads CASSPLGRGKRNQPQHF. CDR3 nucleotide sequence: TGTGCCAGCAGTCCTTTGGGAAGGGGGAAGCGCAATCAGCCCCAGCATTTT.

This clone has just one count. V is TRBV6-5 and J is TRBJ1-2; D ambiguous. Germline lookup yields CDR1 MNHEY and CDR2 SVGAGI. The CDR3 has 12 residues. Trimming removed 2 bases from V and 8 bases from J, with 9 bases in between. The CDR3 nucleotides are TGTGCCAGCAGTTACGGGTCTGGGGGCTACACCTTC. It codes for CASSYGSGGYTF.

V and J are TRBV7-9 and TRBJ2-3; D uncertain. Trimming took 3 bases from V and 6 from J, leaving 7 bases between them. Germline CDR1 and CDR2: SEHNR and FQNEAQ (reference sequence). The CDR3 spans 12 residues. CDR3 protein: CASSFNSDTQYF. The CDR3 coding sequence is TGTGCCAGCAGCTTTAATTCCGATACGCAGTATTTT.

The chain uses TRBV19 and TRBJ1-5, with D possibly TRBD1 on 5 matching bases. This CDR3 region has 13 residues. The V and J ends lost 7 bases and 4 bases respectively, with 11 bases between them. Germline V gene data show CDR1 as LNHDA and CDR2 as SQIVND (reference sequence). This CDR3 is CASTQGLNQPQHF. The CDR3 DNA reads TGTGCCAGTACCCAGGGCCTTAATCAGCCCCAGCATTTT.

The V call is TRBV18, the J call TRBJ1-2, with D perhaps matching TRBD1 (6 bases). Looked up from germline, CDR1 is KGHSH and CDR2 is LQKENI. The ends were cut back, 3 bases at V and 0 bases at J, with 17 bases in the middle. The CDR3 consists of 17 residues. The CDR3: CASSPLSGQQTNYGYTF. DNA for the CDR3: TGTGCCAGCTCACCGCTGTCCGGACAGCAAACTAACTATGGCTACACCTTC.

The chain has TRBV27 and TRBJ1-6; tentatively, D is TRBD1 (6 bases). Trimming shortened V by 8 bases and J by 5 bases, and 19 bases separated the two germline ends. Germline CDR1 is MNHEY and CDR2 is SMNVEV (reference sequence). CDR3 size: 16 residues. CDR3 DNA sequence: TGTGCCAGCGCTTACTCCCGGGGGCAAAATAATTCACCCCTCCACTTT. It yields the protein CASAYSRGQNNSPLHF.

CDR3 sequence: CASSLAGRTDTQYF. The CDR3 DNA sequence: TGTGCCAGCAGTCTAGCGGGTCGCACAGATACGCAGTATTTT. The gene calls are TRBV6-5 and TRBJ2-3; 8 bases line up with TRBD2. This CDR3 is built from 14 residues. CDR1 and CDR2 from the germline V gene are MNHEY and SVGAGI. Trimming at V came to 5 bases and at J to 1 base, leaving 2 bases not matched to a gene.

DNA of the CDR3: TGTGCCACCAGTGTAGAGGAAAAGAGCAAGCGCTACACCTTC. This translates into CATSVEEKSKRYTF. The V and J genes are TRBV24-1 and TRBJ1-2; D gene uncertain. V lost 5 bases, J lost 9 bases, and 18 bases lay in between. Germline lookup yields CDR1 KGHDR and CDR2 SFDVKD. CDR3 length equals 14 residues.

This clone appeared once. V is TRBV29-1 and J is TRBJ2-1; D is perhaps TRBD2 (5 bases). Trimming cost V 6 bases and J 3 bases, with 12 bases left between them. The germline V gene encodes CDR1 SQVTM and CDR2 ANQGSEA. The CDR3 totals 13 residues. CDR3 bases: TGCAGCGTCAACGGACTCCGCTACAATGAGCAGTTCTTC. Protein product: CSVNGLRYNEQFF.

J is TRBJ1-1 and V is TRBV7-2, with D perhaps TRBD1 (5 bases). The CDR3 has 14 amino acids. The V gene's germline CDR1 is SGHTA and CDR2 FQGNSA. The ends were cut back, 3 bases at V and 4 bases at J, with 12 bases in the middle. The CDR3 loop is CASSLGPLGTEAFF. CDR3 coding DNA: TGTGCCAGCAGCTTGGGGCCACTGGGCACTGAAGCTTTCTTT.

The chain joins TRBV14 to TRBJ2-5; D possibly uses TRBD1 or TRBD2 (5 bases each). This CDR3 region has 15 residues. V was cut by 0 bases and J by 5 bases, with 13 bases left in between. Germline CDR1 reads SGHDN; CDR2 reads FVKESK. In nucleotides, the CDR3 is TGTGCCAGCAGCCAAGATAAGGGACGGAGGGAGACCCAGTACTTC. It encodes CASSQDKGRRETQYF.

This rearrangement joins TRBV4-2 to TRBJ1-2; weak D call: TRBD1 (6 bases). Trimming took off 0 bases at V and 4 bases at J, with 12 bases between the two ends. Per the germline V gene, CDR1 is LGHNA and CDR2 is YNFKEQ. This CDR3 contains 15 residues. CDR3 residues: CASSQDRGVGYGYTF. For the CDR3, the DNA is TGTGCCAGCAGCCAAGACAGGGGAGTAGGCTATGGCTACACCTTC.

The chain employs TRBV24-1 and TRBJ1-5, with TRBD1 matching 7 bases. Germline V CDR1 and CDR2: KGHDR, SFDVKD. Unmatched junction bases numbered 7, after V lost 1 base and J lost 2 bases. The CDR3 has 17 amino acids. This CDR3 is CATSDLDRVFRNQPQHF. DNA for the CDR3: TGTGCCACCAGTGATTTAGACAGGGTTTTCCGCAATCAGCCCCAGCATTTT.